The clone carrying this T cell receptor (beta chain) was observed many times. Its antigen is still unknown. These data originate in a study of T-cell reconstitution after alpha-beta-depleted transplantation in children. Broader study findings: T cells produced anew were the main source of T-cell counts and diversity one year after transplant. It was reported that alpha-beta T cells came from several hundred expanded graft clones (about two months after transplant). Surviving recipient T cells and thymic progenitors accounted for the high day-60 TCRbeta diversity observed in some patients.

This sample's TCRbeta library carried unique molecular identifier barcodes. TCRdb passed the PCR reads through MiXCR, listing each CDR3 protein once. Among 250,000 to 300,000 distinct CDR3 sequences listed, roughly 8.2% were seen once. The source was peripheral blood, collected 360 days after TCRalphabeta/CD19-depleted stem cell transplant. This clonotype originated in a female patient aged 2 to 10 who had a stem cell transplant for Fanconi anemia, so the T cells may come from the graft donor.

CDR3 amino acids: CASSYGLVGIQYF. Written as DNA, the CDR3 is TGTGCCAGCAGTTACGGACTAGTCGGCATTCAGTACTTC. This chain joins TRBV6-5 and TRBJ2-4; 7 nucleotides agree with TRBD2. V dropped 2 bases and J dropped 9; count of bases not matched to a gene: 4. This CDR3 has 13 amino acids. Germline lookup yields CDR1 MNHEY and CDR2 SVGAGI.